This TCR beta chain was captured in a study of blood T cell repertoires in COVID-19. About the study: The study drew acute and convalescent COVID-19 samples from the United States, Italy and Spain. PBMCs, B-cell-depleted T cells, or T cells were the source of the cDNA or gDNA that made up the material.

Those enrolled in Seattle joined during active infection and were followed longitudinally afterward. CDR1 MDHEN and CDR2 SYDVKM come from the germline V gene. There are 14 residues in the CDR3. Trimming took 8 bases from V and 4 from J, leaving 17 bases between them. Authors' data handling: By means of reference gene primer amplification, nucleated cell counts were estimated. Only in-frame clones appear in the TCRdb table, and some are missing; sequencing was by immunoSEQ multiplex PCR. The V and J calls and clone size are taken from that table; D and trimming were inferred from the DNA. The sample consists of fewer than 300,000 clones, over 80% of them appearing once.

This chain joins TRBV28 and TRBJ1-1; D gene uncertain. This TCR was sampled from a woman aged 45-65 years with COVID-19, enrolled during active disease. Sequenced input: peripheral blood. The CDR3, as DNA: TGTGCCAGCCTCCTCGAGCATAGAGGCACTGAAGCTTTCTTT. Amino acid sequence: CASLLEHRGTEAFF.